This T cell receptor (beta chain) was captured by sequencing in a study of identifying expanded T cells in peripheral blood (dated by TCRdb to between 2018 and 2021). About the full investigation: Technical replicates were generated by sequencing separate aliquots of the same genomic DNA pool, with four replicates compared pairwise.

The CDR3, from cysteine to phenylalanine, totals 12 residues. Only the CDR3 region is kept as DNA, spanning 36 bases read in frame from base 1. Sequences LNHDA (CDR1) and SQIVND (CDR2) are obtained from the germline V gene (reference sequence). V is cut by 9 bases and J by 4 bases, and the space between the germline ends is 12 bases. Points the paper makes about the study in general: It was expected by the authors that biological variance in healthy repertoires might increase further over much longer intervals, such as months to years. In all healthy donors, the variance in clone template counts between samples taken two weeks apart rose significantly as total template count increased. Both the number of clones called differentially abundant and the false-positive rate were significantly reduced by the beta-binomial model across all healthy-donor time intervals. Between technical replicates the binomial model flagged about 1.2 differentially abundant clones, whereas over two weeks the binomial model flagged about 15 and over approximately four weeks 19 to 20.

With regard to this clone: The antigen it binds to is not known. The record has no base qualities; no much larger clone is one base away.

During the collection period, no infections or other immune events were recorded for the healthy donors. Healthy-donor blood repertoires served as a training cohort to calibrate time-dependent variance in a beta-binomial model of T-cell clone differential abundance. The training cohort comprised 10 or so healthy donors, 3 female and 7 male. An age range of about 25 to 64 years, with an average of roughly 45 years, was recorded for the donors. Whole blood was collected from each healthy donor at three time points spaced 2 to 3 weeks apart and obtained from a commercial supplier. Genomic DNA was extracted from unsorted whole blood for immunosequencing. The immunoSEQ Assay, which relies on bias-controlled multiplex PCR amplification of genomic DNA, was used to profile TCRbeta CDR3 regions. From the authors' description of their analysis: To quantify the absolute abundance of each unique TCRbeta CDR3 region, the sequences were collapsed and filtered. Differential abundance was tested with two models: a binomial (Fisher-equivalent) model and a beta-binomial model that adds time-dependent variance fitted from healthy donors. Clones with fewer than 5 combined templates were removed, and differential abundance was called for clones with a Benjamini-Hochberg FDR below 0.01. In the beta-binomial model, variance was expressed as a function of the total template count across the two samples, in the form v = (b*log(k)+a)^2. TCRdb's version of the immuneACCESS table is confined to in-frame rearrangements and falls short of the full clone set. An unresolved V gene accounts for under half of the shortfall where checked; the remainder is of unknown origin. V and J calls and clone size are as listed in that table; D and trimming were resolved from the DNA. The sample yields about 98,000 clones; about 91% were counted once. Over 12% of the sample is in the top ten clones.

The sample comprised blood. This sequence originates from a person between 18 and 75 years old in good health. The rearranged chain carries TRBV19 and TRBJ1-2; tentative D gene TRBD1, with 5 bases matching. DNA sequence: TGTGCCAGCTTGAGGGGCCCCTATGGCTACACCTTC. This is translated as CASLRGPYGYTF.